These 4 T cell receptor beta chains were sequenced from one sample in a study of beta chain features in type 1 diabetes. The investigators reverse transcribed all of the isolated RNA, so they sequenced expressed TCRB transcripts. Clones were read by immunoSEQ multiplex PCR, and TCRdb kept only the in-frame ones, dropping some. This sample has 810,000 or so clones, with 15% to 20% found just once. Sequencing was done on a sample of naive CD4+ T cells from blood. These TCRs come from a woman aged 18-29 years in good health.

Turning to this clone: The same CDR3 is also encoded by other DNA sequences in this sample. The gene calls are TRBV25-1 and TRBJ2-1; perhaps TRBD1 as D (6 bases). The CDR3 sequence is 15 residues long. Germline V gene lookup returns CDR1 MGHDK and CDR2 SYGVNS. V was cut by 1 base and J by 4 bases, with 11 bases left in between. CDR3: CASSEFRGDYNEQFF. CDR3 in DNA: TGTGCCAGCAGTGAATTCAGGGGAGATTACAATGAGCAGTTCTTC.

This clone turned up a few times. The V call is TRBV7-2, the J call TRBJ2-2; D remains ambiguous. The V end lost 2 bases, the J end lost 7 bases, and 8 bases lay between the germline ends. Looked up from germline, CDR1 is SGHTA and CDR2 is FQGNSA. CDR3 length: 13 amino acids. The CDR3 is CASSLRLVGELFF. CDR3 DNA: TGTGCCAGCAGCTTACGTCTGGTCGGGGAGCTGTTTTTT.

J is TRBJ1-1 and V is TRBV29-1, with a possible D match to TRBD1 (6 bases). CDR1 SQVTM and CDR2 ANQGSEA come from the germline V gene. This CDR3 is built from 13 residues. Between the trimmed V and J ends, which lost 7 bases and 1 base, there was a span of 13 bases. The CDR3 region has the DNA TGCAGCGCAATGACAGGACGGAACACTGAAGCTTTCTTT. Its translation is CSAMTGRNTEAFF.

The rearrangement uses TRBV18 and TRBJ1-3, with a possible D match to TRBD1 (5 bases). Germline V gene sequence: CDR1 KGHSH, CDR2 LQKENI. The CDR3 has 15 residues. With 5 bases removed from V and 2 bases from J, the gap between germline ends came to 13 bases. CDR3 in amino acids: CASSADMRPGNTIYF. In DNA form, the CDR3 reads TGTGCCAGCTCAGCGGACATGAGACCTGGAAACACCATATATTTT. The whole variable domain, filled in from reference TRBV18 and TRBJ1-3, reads NAGVMQNPRHLVRRRGQEARLRCSPMKGHSHVYWYRQLPEEGLKFMVYLQKENIIDESGMPKERFSAEFPKEGPSILRIQQVVRGDSAAYFCASSADMRPGNTIYFGEGSWLTVV.